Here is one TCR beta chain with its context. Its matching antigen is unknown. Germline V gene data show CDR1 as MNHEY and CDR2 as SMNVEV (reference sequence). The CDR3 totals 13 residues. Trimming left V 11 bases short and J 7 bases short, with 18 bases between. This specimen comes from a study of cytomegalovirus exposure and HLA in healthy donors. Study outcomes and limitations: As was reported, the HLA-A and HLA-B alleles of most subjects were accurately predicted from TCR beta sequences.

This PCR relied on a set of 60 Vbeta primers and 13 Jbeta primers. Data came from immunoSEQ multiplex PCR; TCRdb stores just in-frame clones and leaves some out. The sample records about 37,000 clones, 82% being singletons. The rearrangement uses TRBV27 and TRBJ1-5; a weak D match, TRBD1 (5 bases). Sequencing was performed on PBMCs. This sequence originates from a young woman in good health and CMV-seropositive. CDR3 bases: TGTGCCCGGCGGGGCCTGAGGGACCAGCCCCAGCATTTT. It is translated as CARRGLRDQPQHF.